This T cell receptor (beta chain) was sequenced during a study of identical twins. This clonotype was counted at least ten times. TCRdb fed the 5' RACE reads into MiXCR, producing one record per CDR3 protein. The sample records fewer than 350,000 distinct CDR3 sequences, around 8.8% being singletons. Germline V gene data show CDR1 as SGHRS and CDR2 as YFSETQ. The CDR3 spans 15 residues. The V gene lost 3 bases and the J gene lost 5 bases, with 17 bases spanning the gap. These records were also assigned to another study, of yellow fever vaccine responses in identical twins.

The sequencing sample was made of memory (CD45RO+) T cells sorted from blood. The receptor was derived from a woman aged 18-30 years in good health. The chain links TRBV5-1 to TRBJ2-5, with D possibly TRBD1 on 6 matching bases. The CDR3 region has the DNA TGCGCCAGCAGCTCCTCGGACAGCCCCAGTGAGACCCAGTACTTC. It specifies CASSSSDSPSETQYF.